Presented here are 30 T cell receptor beta chains from one specimen sequenced in a study of blood T cell repertoires in COVID-19. Here immunoSEQ multiplex PCR was the method, and the copy in TCRdb shows in-frame clones only, minus some. Of approximately 250,000 clones listed, 75% to 85% were seen once; the top ten hold about 2%. What was sequenced was peripheral blood. The receptors stem from a man aged 40-49 years who had recovered from COVID-19.

J is TRBJ1-3 and V is TRBV7-2; 9 bases agree with TRBD1. J lost 4 bases, V lost 5 bases, and 12 bases had no gene match. CDR3 length equals 17 residues. Germline V gene sequence: CDR1 SGHTA, CDR2 FQGNSA. The CDR3 spells CASSGTGTGIRGNTIYF. Written as DNA, the CDR3 is TGTGCCAGCAGCGGAACCGGGACAGGGATACGAGGAAACACCATATATTTT.

This chain uses TRBV3-1 (or the pseudogene TRBV3-2) with TRBJ2-1, with D possibly matching TRBD2 (6 bases). The CDR3 length is 15 residues. V was pared by 4 bases and J by 2 bases, with 12 bases between. In germline, CDR1 is LGHDT, CDR2 YNNKEL (reference sequence). CDR3 nucleotide sequence: TGTGCCAGCAGCCCAGGTCCGGGGGCCTACAATGAGCAGTTCTTC. This sequence encodes CASSPGPGAYNEQFF.

This chain connects TRBV6-5 to TRBJ1-2, with TRBD1 matching over 9 bases. Germline assignment: CDR1 MNHEY and CDR2 SVGAGI. This CDR3 has 13 residues. Trimming removed 2 bases from V and 7 bases from J; junction bases left unmatched: 2. DNA for the CDR3: TGTGCCAGCAGTTACGGACAGGGGATTGGCTACACCTTC. The encoded protein is CASSYGQGIGYTF.

The chain carries TRBV10-3 and TRBJ1-2; no reliable D call. Between the trimmed V and J ends, which lost 3 bases and 4 bases, there was a span of 15 bases. The CDR3 spans 15 residues. The germline CDR1 and CDR2 sequences are ENHRY and SYGVKD. The CDR3 region is CAISEVVGESYGYTF. Written as DNA, the CDR3 is TGTGCCATCAGTGAAGTTGTCGGAGAAAGCTATGGCTACACCTTC.

This clone was seen just once. The rearrangement joins TRBV14 to TRBJ2-1, with 9 bases lining up with TRBD2. The CDR3 contains 14 residues. CDR1 and CDR2 from the germline V gene are SGHDN and FVKESK. V was clipped by 5 bases and J by 4 bases; unmatched bases: 3. CDR3 residues: CASSMTSGYNEQFF. DNA of the CDR3: TGTGCCAGCAGCATGACTAGCGGTTACAATGAGCAGTTCTTC.

The count of this clone is one. The CDR3 protein is CAWSVLNGVLGTGYQPQHF. As DNA, the CDR3 is TGTGCCTGGAGTGTACTCAATGGGGTTTTGGGGACAGGGTATCAGCCCCAGCATTTT. The J gene is TRBJ1-5, the V gene TRBV30; 9 bases line up with TRBD1. The CDR3 totals 19 residues. The V gene's germline CDR1 is GTSNPN and CDR2 SVGIG (reference sequence). After removal of 0 bases from V and 5 bases from J, the junction contained 17 bases not matched to a gene.

Here the CDR3 DNA reads TGTGCCAGCAGCCAGGCTAGCGACCCGTATAAAGAGACCCAGTACTTC. It codes for CASSQASDPYKETQYF. The V and J genes are TRBV6-2 or TRBV6-3 and TRBJ2-5; D may be TRBD2 (6 bases). V lost 6 bases, J lost 3 bases, and 20 bases lay in between. Germline V lookup: CDR1 MNHEY, CDR2 SVGEGT. This CDR3 comprises 16 residues.

This clone was seen a single time. The chain carries TRBV7-2 and TRBJ2-2; TRBD2 matches at 8 bases. Losses at the gene ends were 6 bases for V and 6 bases for J; bases not matched to a gene: 9. The germline V gene encodes CDR1 SGHTA and CDR2 FQGNSA. The CDR3 length is 15 residues. The chain's CDR3 is CASRKSGSSPGELFF. The CDR3 DNA sequence: TGTGCCAGCAGGAAAAGCGGGAGTAGCCCCGGGGAGCTGTTTTTT.

The rearrangement joins TRBV30 to TRBJ2-3; D is unresolved. Trimming took 7 bases from V and 2 from J, leaving 19 bases between them. The CDR3 has 15 amino acids. Germline V gene data show CDR1 as GTSNPN and CDR2 as SVGIG (reference sequence). Here the CDR3 DNA reads TGTGCCTTAAACCGTGGCTTCCCTTCCACAGATACGCAGTATTTT. It codes for CALNRGFPSTDTQYF. The full variable domain, its missing parts supplied by reference TRBV30 and TRBJ2-3, is SQTIHQWPATLVQPVGSPLSLECTVEGTSNPNLYWYRQAAGRGLQLLFYSVGIGQISSEVPQNLSASRPQDRQFILSSKKLLLSDSGFYLCALNRGFPSTDTQYFGPGTRLTVL.

The chain links TRBV7-2 to TRBJ2-7, with TRBD1 identical over 8 bases. The CDR3 runs 14 residues. CDR1 is SGHTA, CDR2 FQGNSA, per germline. The ends lost 5 bases at V and 1 base at J; junction bases unmatched: 4. CDR3 residues: CASSATGGSYEQYF. DNA for the CDR3: TGTGCCAGCAGCGCAACAGGGGGTTCCTACGAGCAGTACTTC.

The rearrangement joins TRBV5-4 to TRBJ2-7; TRBD2 aligns across 8 bases. The CDR3 length is 15 residues. The trim removed 4 bases at V and 6 bases at J, leaving 12 bases unmatched. CDR1 is SGHNT, CDR2 YYREEE, per germline (reference sequence). The CDR3 sequence is CASSHTSGPVGEQYF. CDR3 nucleotides: TGTGCCAGCAGCCATACTAGCGGACCTGTCGGCGAGCAGTACTTC.

This rearrangement joins TRBV7-9 to TRBJ2-7, with 8 bases identical to TRBD2. Per the germline V gene, CDR1 is SEHNR and CDR2 is FQNEAQ (reference sequence). CDR3 length: 15 residues. The trim removed 3 bases at V and 4 bases at J, leaving 8 bases unmatched. CDR3 region: CASSFLSGGLYEQYF. The CDR3 DNA sequence: TGTGCCAGCAGCTTTCTCAGCGGGGGCTTGTACGAGCAGTACTTC.

The chain recombines TRBV2 with TRBJ1-4; perhaps TRBD1 as D (6 bases). Germline V gene sequence: CDR1 SNHLY, CDR2 FYNNEI. V was clipped by 6 bases and J by 5 bases, with 10 bases between them. The CDR3 totals 13 residues. The CDR3 bases are TGTGCCAGCAGCCGGGACACAAATGAAAAACTGTTTTTT. As protein: CASSRDTNEKLFF.

V is TRBV5-6 and J is TRBJ1-4; TRBD1 might be the D (6 bases). This CDR3 comprises 15 residues. The V and J ends lost 4 bases and 8 bases respectively, with 18 bases between them. Germline V lookup: CDR1 SGHDT, CDR2 YYEEEE. Here the CDR3 DNA reads TGTGCCAGCAGCCCCTACGGCCAGGGGCAAGAAAAACTGTTTTTT. It is translated as CASSPYGQGQEKLFF.

This chain joins TRBV2 and TRBJ2-2, with 10 bases matching TRBD1. V trimming: 7 bases; J trimming: 3 bases; junction bases outside the gene matches: 5. This CDR3 is built from 15 residues. Germline lookup yields CDR1 SNHLY and CDR2 FYNNEI. The CDR3 reads CASNDRGLYTGELFF. The CDR3 DNA is TGTGCCAGCAATGACAGGGGGCTTTACACCGGGGAGCTGTTTTTT.

In its sample, this clone was seen once. The chain employs TRBV7-2 and TRBJ2-5; TRBD2 aligns across 8 bases. CDR3 size: 15 residues. Looked up from germline, CDR1 is SGHTA and CDR2 is FQGNSA. J lost 2 bases, V lost 5 bases, and 7 bases had no gene match. The CDR3: CASSPGAGGQETQYF. The DNA of the CDR3 is TGTGCCAGCAGCCCCGGGGCGGGGGGACAAGAGACCCAGTACTTC.

The CDR3 nucleotides read TGTGCCAGCGTCTTGGGGGGGCTCTCTGGAAACACCATATATTTT. Encoded protein: CASVLGGLSGNTIYF. The chain uses TRBV28 and TRBJ1-3; D perhaps matches TRBD1 (6 bases). The germline CDR1 and CDR2 sequences are MDHEN and SYDVKM. V gave up 8 bases and J gave up 0 bases, with 14 bases separating them. The CDR3 has 15 residues.

The CDR3 spells CASSQEDTRGYTF. CDR3 in DNA: TGTGCCAGCAGCCAAGAGGACACGCGTGGCTACACCTTC. The chain recombines TRBV4-2 with TRBJ1-2; tentatively, D is TRBD1 (5 bases). This CDR3 spans 13 amino acids. Deletions cut 0 bases from V and 7 bases from J, with 9 bases between. Germline CDR1 LGHNA, CDR2 YNFKEQ.

The chain recombines TRBV10-1 with TRBJ2-3, with D tentatively TRBD2 (5 bases). V was cut by 0 bases and J by 1 base, with 14 bases left in between. The CDR3 covers 17 residues. Germline V gives CDR1 WNHNN, CDR2 SYGVQD (reference sequence). The CDR3 spells CASSESTNYPRTDTQYF. The CDR3 DNA is TGCGCCAGCAGTGAGTCGACTAATTACCCTCGCACAGATACGCAGTATTTT.

The V gene is TRBV5-5, the J gene TRBJ1-1, with a weak D call TRBD1 (5 bases). Trimming took 2 bases from V and 0 from J, leaving 23 bases between them. This CDR3 is 19 amino acids long. CDR1 and CDR2 (germline): SGHKS, YYEKEE (reference sequence). The CDR3 sequence is CASSLIRGTYTSMNTEAFF. CDR3 coding DNA: TGTGCCAGCAGCTTAATACGGGGGACTTATACCAGCATGAACACTGAAGCTTTCTTT.

This clone was recorded at least ten times. V gene TRBV30 combines with J gene TRBJ1-1; D unresolved. This CDR3 is built from 14 residues. Germline CDR1 and CDR2: GTSNPN and SVGIG (reference sequence). Trimming took 2 bases from V and 6 from J, leaving 16 bases between them. The CDR3 DNA is TGTGCCTGGAGTTCGGTTGTGGGGAGGGCTGAAGCTTTCTTT. It specifies CAWSSVVGRAEAFF. Full variable domain (rest looked up from reference TRBV30 and TRBJ1-1): SQTIHQWPATLVQPVGSPLSLECTVEGTSNPNLYWYRQAAGRGLQLLFYSVGIGQISSEVPQNLSASRPQDRQFILSSKKLLLSDSGFYLCAWSSVVGRAEAFFGQGTRLTVV.

The rearrangement links TRBV11-2 to TRBJ2-5; D uncertain. Germline loops: CDR1 SGHAT, CDR2 FQNNGV. This CDR3 spans 13 amino acids. The V end lost 6 bases, the J end lost 5 bases, and 13 bases lay between the germline ends. CDR3 nucleotides: TGTGCCAGCAGGCCAGAGGCTTCGGAGACCCAGTACTTC. The encoded protein is CASRPEASETQYF.

The V and J genes are TRBV4-3 and TRBJ2-1; 11 positions match TRBD2. The germline V gene has CDR1 LGHNA and CDR2 YSLEER. The CDR3 length is 20 residues. V was pared by 3 bases and J by 1 base, with 14 bases of the junction left unmatched. The CDR3 bases are TGCGCCAGCAGCCAGACCTGGGGGGCTCTAGCGGGAGGTTCCTACAATGAGCAGTTCTTC. It yields the protein CASSQTWGALAGGSYNEQFF.

The chain combines TRBV2 with TRBJ1-6, with 7 bases matching TRBD1. This CDR3 has 14 amino acids. Trimming took 6 bases from V and 11 from J; bases not matched to a gene: 10. Germline CDR1 and CDR2: SNHLY and FYNNEI. CDR3 sequence (DNA): TGTGCCAGCAGCCCGACAGGGTACGATACACCCCTCCACTTT. Protein sequence: CASSPTGYDTPLHF.

The chain carries TRBV2 and TRBJ2-7; D is uncertain. This CDR3 has 11 residues. CDR1 and CDR2 (germline): SNHLY, FYNNEI. Trimming took off 5 bases at V and 2 bases at J, with 4 bases between the two ends. CDR3 sequence: CASSLAYEQYF. The CDR3 bases are TGTGCCAGCAGTTTAGCCTACGAGCAGTACTTC.

V gene TRBV21-1 combines with J gene TRBJ1-2. TRBV21-1 is shown as a pseudogene. This CDR3 has 16 amino acids. CDR3 nucleotides: TGTGCCAGCCCCAAGGTGGAGGTAAGGAAAGACTATGGCTACACCTTC. Translating it yields CASPKVEVRKDYGYTF.

The V call is TRBV7-2, the J call TRBJ2-1; 8 bases match TRBD2. Germline V CDR1 and CDR2: SGHTA, FQGNSA. The CDR3 covers 17 residues. V was clipped by 2 bases and J by 4 bases; unmatched bases: 10. The CDR3 bases are TGTGCCAGCAGCTTAAAAATCCCCAGCGGGAGATACAATGAGCAGTTCTTC. It encodes CASSLKIPSGRYNEQFF.

This clone showed up just a few times. The genes are TRBV6-5 and TRBJ1-1; tentative D call: TRBD1 (6 bases). Germline V gene sequence: CDR1 MNHEY, CDR2 SVGAGI. Trimming pared 2 bases from V and 7 bases from J, leaving 11 bases between. The CDR3 has 13 amino acids. Here the CDR3 reads CASSYNRVSEAFF. The CDR3, as DNA: TGTGCCAGCAGTTACAACAGGGTGAGTGAAGCTTTCTTT.

V and J are TRBV4-2 and TRBJ2-3, with 9 positions matching TRBD2. The CDR3 totals 15 residues. The germline V gene has CDR1 LGHNA and CDR2 YNFKEQ. V lost 6 bases and J lost 2; bases outside the gene matches: 6. This CDR3 reads CASSRGGGATDTQYF. The CDR3 DNA follows: TGTGCCAGCAGTAGGGGCGGGGGGGCCACAGATACGCAGTATTTT.

This chain connects TRBV2 to TRBJ2-1; D is unresolved. CDR1 and CDR2 (germline): SNHLY, FYNNEI. The CDR3 spans 14 residues. Deletions cut 5 bases from V and 0 bases from J, with 8 bases between. The CDR3 here is CASSTAYSYNEQFF. The CDR3 DNA reads as TGTGCCAGCAGTACAGCCTACTCCTACAATGAGCAGTTCTTC.